Listed below are T cell receptor beta chains from one sample, sequenced in a study of cytomegalovirus exposure and HLA in healthy donors. Sequenced by immunoSEQ multiplex PCR; TCRdb stores in-frame clones only, minus some. The sample shows 150,000 to 200,000 clones, about 81% of them seen only once. Sequenced material: PBMCs. These receptors all come from a girl under 10 years old in good health and CMV-seropositive. The CDR3 runs from the conserved cysteine through the conserved F or W. The D gene is left open where the match is weak. Size is omitted from some rows. Given values are once, few, many or a class for expanded clones.

. | . | TRBJ1-1 | TRBV10-3 | CAIRAMNTEAFF | TGTGCCATCAGGGCCATGAACACTGAAGCTTTCTTT
TRBD1 | . | TRBJ2-4 | TRBV29-1 | CSVEWGQGNIQYF | TGCAGCGTTGAATGGGGACAGGGGAACATTCAGTACTTC
TRBD1 | . | TRBJ2-4 | TRBV2 | CASSETGVEDIQYF | TGTGCCAGCAGTGAAACAGGGGTGGAGGACATTCAGTACTTC
TRBD2 | . | TRBJ2-7 | TRBV5-4 | CASSSGLAGRRYEQYF | TGTGCCAGCAGCTCTGGACTAGCGGGGCGTCGATACGAGCAGTACTTC
TRBD2 | . | TRBJ2-1 | TRBV9 | CASSVGTRLGNEQFF | TGTGCCAGCAGCGTGGGGACTAGGCTCGGAAATGAGCAGTTCTTC
. | . | TRBJ2-1 | TRBV5-4 | CASSLATNFYNEQFF | TGTGCCAGCAGCTTGGCCACGAACTTTTACAATGAGCAGTTCTTC
. | . | TRBJ1-5 | TRBV30 | CAWSFRQYYQPQHF | TGTGCCTGGAGCTTTCGACAATATTATCAGCCCCAGCATTTT
. | . | TRBJ2-2 | TRBV7-3 | CASSLGGGANTGELFF | TGTGCCAGCAGCTTAGGGGGCGGAGCGAACACCGGGGAGCTGTTTTTT
. | . | TRBJ2-2 | TRBV7-9 | CASSTPSAQNTGELFF | TGTGCCAGCAGCACCCCTAGCGCTCAAAACACCGGGGAGCTGTTTTTT
TRBD1 | . | TRBJ1-5 | TRBV19 | CASSSLTGGSNQPQHF | TGTGCCAGTAGTAGCCTTACAGGGGGTAGCAATCAGCCCCAGCATTTT
. | once | TRBJ1-5 | TRBV21-1 | CASSKVGTGSLPSQPQHF | .
. | once | TRBJ1-5 | TRBV27 | CASSSLQGGSNQPQHF | TGTGCCAGCAGTTCCCTACAGGGAGGGAGCAATCAGCCCCAGCATTTT
TRBD1 | . | TRBJ2-7 | TRBV27 | CATGQGSAEQYF | TGTGCCACCGGACAGGGTTCCGCCGAGCAGTACTTC
. | . | TRBJ2-7 | TRBV6-1 | CASSEENRIVSYEQYF | TGTGCCAGCAGTGAAGAAAACAGGATTGTATCGTACGAGCAGTACTTC
TRBD1 | . | TRBJ1-2 | TRBV5-4 | CASSSIGTGGDGYTF | TGTGCCAGCAGCAGCATCGGGACAGGGGGCGATGGCTACACCTTC
TRBD1 | . | TRBJ1-1 | TRBV7-9 | CASSQTGVNTEAFF | TGTGCCAGCAGCCAGACAGGGGTGAACACTGAAGCTTTCTTT
TRBD2 | once | TRBJ2-3 | TRBV5-1 | CASSPGLGWDTQYF | TGCGCCAGCAGCCCGGGACTAGGATGGGATACGCAGTATTTT
TRBD1 | . | TRBJ1-5 | TRBV28 | CASSFGGGGQPQHF | TGTGCCAGCAGTTTCGGAGGGGGCGGTCAGCCCCAGCATTTT
. | . | TRBJ2-1 | TRBV7-9 | CASTYGGGEQFF | TGTGCCAGCACCTATGGGGGAGGCGAGCAGTTCTTC
TRBD2 | . | TRBJ2-7 | TRBV14 | CASSQAPEREVYYEQYF | TGTGCCAGCAGCCAAGCCCCGGAGCGGGAGGTCTACTACGAGCAGTACTTC
TRBD2 | once | TRBJ2-1 | TRBV5-1 | CASRSDGRGYNEQFF | TGCGCCAGCAGATCAGACGGGAGGGGCTACAATGAGCAGTTCTTC
TRBD2 | . | TRBJ2-5 | TRBV30 | CAWSPSREGTQYF | TGTGCCTGGAGTCCTAGCAGGGAGGGGACCCAGTACTTC
TRBD1 | . | TRBJ1-2 | TRBV7-9 | CASSLEGTGVVANYGYTF | TGTGCCAGCAGCTTAGAAGGGACAGGGGTAGTAGCTAACTATGGCTACACCTTC
. | . | TRBJ1-5 | TRBV28 | CASSHTPRVVTQPQHF | TGTGCCAGCAGCCACACCCCCAGGGTCGTAACTCAGCCCCAGCATTTT
TRBD1 | . | TRBJ2-7 | TRBV28 | CASSALGQGAYEQYF | TGTGCCAGCAGTGCCTTAGGACAGGGGGCCTACGAGCAGTACTTC
. | . | TRBJ2-7 | TRBV2 | CASSDWATTYEQYF | TGTGCCAGCAGTGACTGGGCGACCACCTACGAGCAGTACTTC
. | . | TRBJ1-1 | TRBV28 | CASSPGPMNTEAFF | TGTGCCAGCAGCCCAGGCCCGATGAACACTGAAGCTTTCTTT
. | . | TRBJ1-2 | TRBV4-1 | CASSQGDFAYYGYTF | TGCGCCAGCAGCCAAGGGGACTTTGCCTACTATGGCTACACCTTC
TRBD2 | . | TRBJ2-2 | TRBV6-4 | CASSDTSGSYSGELFF | TGTGCCAGCAGTGACACTAGCGGGAGTTACTCCGGGGAGCTGTTTTTT
TRBD1 | . | TRBJ2-7 | TRBV18 | CASSPPSGQGDEQYF | TGTGCCAGCTCACCACCCTCGGGACAGGGCGACGAGCAGTACTTC
. | . | TRBJ2-5 | TRBV19 | CASRYTEGRETQYF | TGTGCCAGTAGGTATACAGAGGGAAGGGAGACCCAGTACTTC
. | . | TRBJ2-3 | TRBV25-1 | CASSESSPGTDTQYF | TGTGCCAGCAGTGAATCCTCCCCCGGCACAGATACGCAGTATTTT
TRBD1 | . | TRBJ2-7 | TRBV18 | CASSFLRDRPSAQYF | TGTGCCAGCTCATTCCTCCGGGACAGGCCCTCCGCGCAGTACTTC
. | few | TRBJ2-1 | TRBV28 | CASSFGRGANNEQFF | TGTGCCAGCAGTTTTGGCAGGGGGGCCAACAATGAGCAGTTCTTC
. | . | TRBJ2-7 | TRBV10-3 | CATLARPGSYEQYF | TGTGCCACGCTAGCCCGCCCGGGCTCCTACGAGCAGTACTTC
TRBD2 | . | TRBJ2-1 | TRBV30 | CAWRRLGGRNEQFF | TGTGCCTGGAGGAGACTGGGAGGGCGGAATGAGCAGTTCTTC
. | . | TRBJ1-1 | TRBV6-1 | CASSNRAEAFF | TGTGCCAGCAGCAACAGGGCTGAAGCTTTCTTT
. | . | TRBJ2-3 | TRBV18 | CASSPSGDTDTQYF | TGTGCCAGCTCACCTTCCGGGGACACAGATACGCAGTATTTT
TRBD1 | . | TRBJ2-7 | TRBV30 | CAWTLDRGYEQYF | TGTGCCTGGACCTTAGACAGGGGCTACGAGCAGTACTTC
TRBD2 | . | TRBJ2-1 | TRBV5-6 | CASSLPTRGSNEQFF | TGTGCCAGCAGCTTGCCCACGCGGGGGTCCAATGAGCAGTTCTTC